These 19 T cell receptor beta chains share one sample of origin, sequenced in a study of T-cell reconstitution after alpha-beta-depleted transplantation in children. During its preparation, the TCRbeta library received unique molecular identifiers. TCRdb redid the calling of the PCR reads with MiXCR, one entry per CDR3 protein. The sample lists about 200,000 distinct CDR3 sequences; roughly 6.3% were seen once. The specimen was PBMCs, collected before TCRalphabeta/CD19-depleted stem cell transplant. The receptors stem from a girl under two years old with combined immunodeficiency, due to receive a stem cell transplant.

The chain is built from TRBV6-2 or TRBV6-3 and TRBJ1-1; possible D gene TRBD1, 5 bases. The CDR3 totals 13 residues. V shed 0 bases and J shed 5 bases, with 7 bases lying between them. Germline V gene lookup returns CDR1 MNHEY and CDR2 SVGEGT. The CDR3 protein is CASSYSRQTEAFF. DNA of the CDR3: TGTGCCAGCAGTTACTCGCGACAGACTGAAGCTTTCTTT.

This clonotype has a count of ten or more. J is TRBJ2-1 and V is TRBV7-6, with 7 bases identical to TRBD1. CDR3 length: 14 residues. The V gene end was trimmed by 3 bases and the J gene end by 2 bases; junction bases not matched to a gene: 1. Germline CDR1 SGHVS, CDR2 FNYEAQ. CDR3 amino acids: CASSFQGAYNEQFF. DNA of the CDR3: TGTGCCAGCAGCTTCCAGGGGGCCTACAATGAGCAGTTCTTC.

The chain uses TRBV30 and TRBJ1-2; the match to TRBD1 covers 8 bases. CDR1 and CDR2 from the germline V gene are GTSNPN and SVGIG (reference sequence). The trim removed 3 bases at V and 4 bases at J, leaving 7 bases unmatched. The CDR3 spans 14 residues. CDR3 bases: TGTGCCTGGAGACCCAGGGGGCCGGCCTATGGCTACACCTTC. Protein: CAWRPRGPAYGYTF.

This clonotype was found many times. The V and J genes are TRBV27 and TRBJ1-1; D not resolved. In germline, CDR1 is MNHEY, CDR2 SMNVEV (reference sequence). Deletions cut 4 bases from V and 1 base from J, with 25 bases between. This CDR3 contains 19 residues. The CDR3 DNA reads TGTGCCAGCAGTTCATTTAGCCAAGAACCCGTACGGACGAACACTGAAGCTTTCTTT. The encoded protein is CASSSFSQEPVRTNTEAFF.

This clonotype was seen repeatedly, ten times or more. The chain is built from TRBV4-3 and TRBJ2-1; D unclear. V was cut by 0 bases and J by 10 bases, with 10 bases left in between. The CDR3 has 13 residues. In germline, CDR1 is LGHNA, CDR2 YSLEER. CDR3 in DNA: TGCGCCAGCAGCCAAGATGGAGTGCTCGAGCAGTTCTTC. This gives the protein CASSQDGVLEQFF.

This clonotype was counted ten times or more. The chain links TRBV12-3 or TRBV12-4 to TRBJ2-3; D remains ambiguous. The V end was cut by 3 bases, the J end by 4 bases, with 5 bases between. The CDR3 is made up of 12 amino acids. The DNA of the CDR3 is TGTGCCAGCAGTTTCTCCCCAGATACGCAGTATTTT. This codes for CASSFSPDTQYF.

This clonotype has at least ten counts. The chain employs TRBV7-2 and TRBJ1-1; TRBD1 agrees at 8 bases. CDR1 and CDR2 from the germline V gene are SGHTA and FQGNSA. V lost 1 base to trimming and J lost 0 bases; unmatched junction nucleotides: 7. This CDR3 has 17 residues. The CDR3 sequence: CASSLVSQGALNTEAFF. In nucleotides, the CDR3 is TGTGCCAGCAGCTTAGTGTCCCAGGGGGCATTGAACACTGAAGCTTTCTTT.

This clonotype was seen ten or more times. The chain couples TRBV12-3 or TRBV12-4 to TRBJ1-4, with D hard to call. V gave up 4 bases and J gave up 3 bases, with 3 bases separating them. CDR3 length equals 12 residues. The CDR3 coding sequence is TGTGCCAGCAGTTGGGCTAATGAAAAACTGTTTTTT. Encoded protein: CASSWANEKLFF.

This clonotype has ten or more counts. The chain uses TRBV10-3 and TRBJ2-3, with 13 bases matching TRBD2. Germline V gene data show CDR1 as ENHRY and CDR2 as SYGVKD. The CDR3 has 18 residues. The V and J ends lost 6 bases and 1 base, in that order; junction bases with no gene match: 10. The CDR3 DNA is TGTGCCATCAGCCCTTCGGGGACTAGCGGGGATCGCACAGATACGCAGTATTTT. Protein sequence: CAISPSGTSGDRTDTQYF.

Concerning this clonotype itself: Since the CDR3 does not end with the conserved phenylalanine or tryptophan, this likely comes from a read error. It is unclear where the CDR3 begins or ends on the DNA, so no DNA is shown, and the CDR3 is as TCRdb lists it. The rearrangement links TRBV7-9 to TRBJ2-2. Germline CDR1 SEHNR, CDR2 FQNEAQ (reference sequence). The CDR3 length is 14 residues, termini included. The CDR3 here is CASSLLMISGELLC.

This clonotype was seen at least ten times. The CDR3 bases are TGCAGTGCTAGATCCACCAAGGACTATATTTTAGGAGATACGCAGTATTTT. As protein: CSARSTKDYILGDTQYF. The chain is built from TRBV20-1 and TRBJ2-3, with a possible D match to TRBD2 (6 bases). V was shortened by 2 bases and J by 5 bases, with 23 bases between the two germline ends. Germline lookup yields CDR1 DFQATT and CDR2 SNEGSKA (reference sequence). The CDR3 spans 17 residues.

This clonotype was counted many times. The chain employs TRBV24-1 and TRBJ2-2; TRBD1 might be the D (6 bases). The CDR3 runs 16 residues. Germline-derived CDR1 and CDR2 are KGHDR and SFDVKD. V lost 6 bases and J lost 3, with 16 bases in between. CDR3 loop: CATSRSVGADTGELFF. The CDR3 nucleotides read TGTGCCACCAGTCGTTCAGTGGGGGCCGACACCGGGGAGCTGTTTTTT.

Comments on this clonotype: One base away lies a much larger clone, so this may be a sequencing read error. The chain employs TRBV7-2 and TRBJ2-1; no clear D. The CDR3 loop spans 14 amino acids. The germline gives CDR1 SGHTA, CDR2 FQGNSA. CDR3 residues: CPSSLKPTVNEQFF. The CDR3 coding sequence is TGTCCCAGCAGCTTAAAGCCCACAGTCAATGAGCAGTTCTTC.

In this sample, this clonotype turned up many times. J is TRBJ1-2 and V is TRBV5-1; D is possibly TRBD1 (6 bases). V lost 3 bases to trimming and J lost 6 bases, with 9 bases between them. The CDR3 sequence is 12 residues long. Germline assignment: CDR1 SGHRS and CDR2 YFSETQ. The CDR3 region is CASSSDRNGYTF. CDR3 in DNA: TGCGCCAGCAGCTCGGACAGAAATGGCTACACCTTC.

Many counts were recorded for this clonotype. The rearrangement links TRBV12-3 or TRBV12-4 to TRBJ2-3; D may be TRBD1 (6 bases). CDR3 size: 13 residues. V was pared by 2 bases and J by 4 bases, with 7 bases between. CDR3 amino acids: CASSLNRADTQYF. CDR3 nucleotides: TGTGCCAGCAGTTTAAACAGGGCAGATACGCAGTATTTT.

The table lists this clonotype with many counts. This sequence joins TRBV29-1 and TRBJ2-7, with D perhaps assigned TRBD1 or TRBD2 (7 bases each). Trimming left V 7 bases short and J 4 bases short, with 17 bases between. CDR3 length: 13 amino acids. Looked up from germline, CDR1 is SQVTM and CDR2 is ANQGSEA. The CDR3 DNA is TGCAGCGCCTCCGGGACAGCGGGGTACGAGCAGTACTTC. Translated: CSASGTAGYEQYF.

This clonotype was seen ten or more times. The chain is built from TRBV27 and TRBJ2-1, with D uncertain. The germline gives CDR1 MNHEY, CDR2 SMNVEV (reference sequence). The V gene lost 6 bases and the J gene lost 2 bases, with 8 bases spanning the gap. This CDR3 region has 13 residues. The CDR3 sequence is CASSLSAYNEQFF. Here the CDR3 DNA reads TGTGCCAGCAGCTTGTCTGCCTACAATGAGCAGTTCTTC.

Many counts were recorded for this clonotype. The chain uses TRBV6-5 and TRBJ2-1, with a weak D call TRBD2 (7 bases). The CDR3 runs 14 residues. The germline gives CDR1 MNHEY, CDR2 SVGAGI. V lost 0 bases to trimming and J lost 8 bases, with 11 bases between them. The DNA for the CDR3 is TGTGCCAGCAGTTACTCGGGGGGGCCCCATGAGCAGTTCTTC. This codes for CASSYSGGPHEQFF.

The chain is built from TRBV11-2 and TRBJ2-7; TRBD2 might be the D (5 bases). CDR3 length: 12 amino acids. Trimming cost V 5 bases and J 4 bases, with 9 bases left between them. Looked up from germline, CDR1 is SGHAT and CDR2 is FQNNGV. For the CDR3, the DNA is TGTGCCAGCAGCCTCCGGACTTACGAGCAGTACTTC. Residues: CASSLRTYEQYF.